This TCR beta chain is drawn from a study of T cell changes during pregnancy in multiple sclerosis. The CDR3 consists of 16 residues. Germline V gene lookup returns CDR1 SGHTA and CDR2 FQGNSA. Unmatched junction bases numbered 3, after V lost 2 bases and J lost 2 bases. Sequencing used immunoSEQ multiplex PCR; TCRdb keeps in-frame clones, though not all of them. The sample lists roughly 75,000 clones, about 91% occurring once. The sample in question was peripheral blood, obtained before pregnancy. The chain employs TRBV7-2 and TRBJ2-2; 9 bases fit TRBD2. This TCR was sampled from a female donor with multiple sclerosis, enrolled in a pregnancy study. CDR3 loop: CASSLSGGLNTGELFF. In DNA form, the CDR3 reads TGTGCCAGCAGCTTAAGCGGGGGGCTAAACACCGGGGAGCTGTTTTTT. Together with reference TRBV7-2 and TRBJ2-2, the CDR3 gives the full variable domain: GAGVSQSPSNKVTEKGKDVELRCDPISGHTALYWYRQSLGQGLEFLIYFQGNSAPDKSGLPSDRFSAERTGGSVSTLTIQRTQQEDSAVYLCASSLSGGLNTGELFFGEGSRLTVL.